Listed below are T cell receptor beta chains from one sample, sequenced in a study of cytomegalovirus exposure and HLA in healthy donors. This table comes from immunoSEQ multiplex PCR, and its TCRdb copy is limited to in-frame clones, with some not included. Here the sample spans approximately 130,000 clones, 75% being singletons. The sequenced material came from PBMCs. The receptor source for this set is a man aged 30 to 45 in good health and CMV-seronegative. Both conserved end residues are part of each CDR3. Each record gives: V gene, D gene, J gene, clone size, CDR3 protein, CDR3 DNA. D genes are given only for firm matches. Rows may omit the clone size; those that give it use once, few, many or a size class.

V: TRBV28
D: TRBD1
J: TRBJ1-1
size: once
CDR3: CASSFGQVAEAFF
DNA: TGTGCCAGCAGTTTTGGACAGGTCGCTGAAGCTTTCTTT

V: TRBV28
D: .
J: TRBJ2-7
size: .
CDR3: CASTLRPGPSSYEQYF
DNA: TGTGCCAGCACCCTTCGCCCGGGTCCAAGCTCCTACGAGCAGTACTTC

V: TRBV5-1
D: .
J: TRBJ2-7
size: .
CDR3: CASSLTPDRTNPWGSYEQYF
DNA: TGCGCCAGCAGCTTAACCCCGGACAGGACTAATCCTTGGGGCTCCTACGAGCAGTACTTC

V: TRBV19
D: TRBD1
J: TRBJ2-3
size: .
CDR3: CASSGGGTDTQYF
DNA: TGTGCCAGTTCAGGGGGTGGCACAGATACGCAGTATTTT

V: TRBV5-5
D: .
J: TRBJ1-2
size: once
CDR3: CASSFGPTDNYGYTF
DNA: TGTGCCAGCAGCTTTGGGCCCACGGATAACTATGGCTACACCTTC

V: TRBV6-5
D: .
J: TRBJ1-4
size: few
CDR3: CASSYSTGSGEKLFF
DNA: TGTGCCAGCAGTTACAGTACGGGGAGCGGTGAAAAACTGTTTTTT

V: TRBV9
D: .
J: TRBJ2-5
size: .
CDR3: CASSVTQGGETQYF
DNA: TGTGCCAGCAGCGTCACACAGGGCGGAGAGACCCAGTACTTC

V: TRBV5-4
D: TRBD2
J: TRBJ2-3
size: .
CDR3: CASSLLVAGGQYF
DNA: TGTGCCAGCAGCTTGCTGGTAGCGGGGGGCCAGTATTTT

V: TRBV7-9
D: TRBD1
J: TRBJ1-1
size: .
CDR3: CASSSGQGVESEAFF
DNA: TGTGCCAGCAGCTCCGGACAGGGGGTAGAGAGTGAAGCTTTCTTT

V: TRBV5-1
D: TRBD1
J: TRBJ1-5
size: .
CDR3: CASSLAADRGQPQHF
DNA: TGCGCCAGCAGCTTGGCCGCGGACAGGGGACAGCCCCAGCATTTT

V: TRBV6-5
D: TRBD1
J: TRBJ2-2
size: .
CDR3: CASHGTGRTGELFF
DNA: TGTGCCAGCCACGGGACAGGGCGCACCGGGGAGCTGTTTTTT

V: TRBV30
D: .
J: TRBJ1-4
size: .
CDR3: CAWSVDPQLGEKLFF
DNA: TGTGCCTGGAGTGTAGACCCGCAGTTGGGCGAAAAACTGTTTTTT

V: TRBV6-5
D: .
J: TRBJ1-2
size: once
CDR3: CASSYFRGAAAGYTF
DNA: TGTGCCAGCAGTTACTTTCGGGGGGCAGCGGCTGGCTACACCTTC

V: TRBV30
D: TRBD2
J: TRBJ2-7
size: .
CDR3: CAWLLAATYEQYF
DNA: TGTGCCTGGCTACTAGCGGCCACCTACGAGCAGTACTTC

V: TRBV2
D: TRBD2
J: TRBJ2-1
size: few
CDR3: CASSLPSGSWDEQFF
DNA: TGTGCCAGCAGTTTGCCTAGCGGGAGCTGGGATGAGCAGTTCTTC

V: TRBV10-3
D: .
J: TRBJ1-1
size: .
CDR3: CAIRRGPNTEAFF
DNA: TGTGCCATCCGCCGCGGGCCGAACACTGAAGCTTTCTTT

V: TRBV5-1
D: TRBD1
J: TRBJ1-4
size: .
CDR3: CASSLALGQGDEKLFF
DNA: TGCGCCAGCAGCTTGGCACTAGGACAGGGAGATGAAAAACTGTTTTTT

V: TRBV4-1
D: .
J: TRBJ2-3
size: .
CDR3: CASSPGPLMADTQYF
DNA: TGCGCCAGCAGCCCTGGGCCCCTCATGGCAGATACGCAGTATTTT

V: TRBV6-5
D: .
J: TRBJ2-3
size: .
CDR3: CASSQLAEYTDTQYF
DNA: TGTGCCAGCAGCCAGCTAGCCGAATACACAGATACGCAGTATTTT

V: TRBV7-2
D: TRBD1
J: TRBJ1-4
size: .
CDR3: CASSSPPGQGATNEKLFF
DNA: TGTGCCAGCAGCTCCCCTCCGGGACAGGGGGCAACTAATGAAAAACTGTTTTTT

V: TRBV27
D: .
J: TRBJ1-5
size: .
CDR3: CASSFIGSNQPQHF
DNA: TGTGCCAGCAGTTTCATCGGGAGTAATCAGCCCCAGCATTTT

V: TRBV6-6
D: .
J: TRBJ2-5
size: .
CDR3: CASSYEETQYF
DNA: TGTGCCAGCAGTTACGAGGAGACCCAGTACTTC

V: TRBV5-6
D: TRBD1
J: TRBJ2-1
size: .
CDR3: CASSPDRAWPSVQFEQFF
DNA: TGTGCCAGCAGCCCGGACAGGGCCTGGCCCAGTGTTCAATTTGAGCAGTTCTTC

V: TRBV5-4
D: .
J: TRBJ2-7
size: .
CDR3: CASSFDWDEQYF
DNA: TGTGCCAGCAGCTTCGACTGGGACGAGCAGTACTTC

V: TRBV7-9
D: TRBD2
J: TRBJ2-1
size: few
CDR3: CASSQTSGRPYNEQFF
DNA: TGTGCCAGCAGTCAAACTAGCGGGCGTCCCTACAATGAGCAGTTCTTC

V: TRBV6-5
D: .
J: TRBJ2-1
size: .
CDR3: CASSFAFTPGVEQFF
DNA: TGTGCCAGCAGTTTCGCCTTTACCCCGGGAGTTGAGCAGTTCTTC

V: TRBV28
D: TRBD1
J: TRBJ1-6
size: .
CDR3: CASTPDRSYNSPLHF
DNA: TGTGCCAGCACCCCGGACAGGTCCTATAATTCACCCCTCCACTTT

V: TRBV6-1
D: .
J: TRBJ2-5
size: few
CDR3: CASSGANQETQYF
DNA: TGTGCCAGCAGCGGAGCAAACCAAGAGACCCAGTACTTC

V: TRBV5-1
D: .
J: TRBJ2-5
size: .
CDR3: CASSQDAGLLQYF
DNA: TGCGCCAGCAGCCAAGACGCGGGACTCCTCCAGTACTTC

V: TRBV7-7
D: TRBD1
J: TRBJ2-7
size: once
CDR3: CASSLGPGTGQYEQYF
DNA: TGTGCTAGCAGCTTAGGGCCCGGGACAGGGCAATACGAGCAGTACTTC

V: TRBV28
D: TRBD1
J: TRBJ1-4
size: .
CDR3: CASGTGNEKLFF
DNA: TGTGCCAGCGGGACAGGGAATGAAAAACTGTTTTTT